This T cell receptor beta chain was identified in a study of OX40 agonist ivuxolimab in advanced cancers. Describing the broader study: Ivuxolimab, which targeted the costimulatory receptor OX40 (CD134), was an agonistic, fully human IgG2 monoclonal antibody. Intravenous ivuxolimab was administered to patients every 2 weeks at six dose levels: 0.01, 0.1, 0.3, 1.5, 3 and 10 mg/kg. Of the approximately 50 dose-escalation patients, hepatocellular carcinoma was present in some 19, melanoma in around 15, renal cell carcinoma in 9 and head and neck cancer in 9. In the dose-escalation cohort, roughly 80% of patients were male, and the mean age was around 60 years, with a range of roughly 20 to 85. Prior anti-PD-1, anti-PD-L1 or anti-CTLA-4 therapy was permitted, and approximately 40% of dose-escalation patients had received checkpoint inhibitors. Partial responses occurred in three dose-escalation patients: two with cutaneous melanoma and one with hepatocellular carcinoma. The purpose of peripheral TCRbeta sequencing was to test whether ivuxolimab changed TCR sequence diversity and led to clonal T-cell expansion. The paper covers the monotherapy dose-escalation part of the phase I ivuxolimab trial, which included N ≈ 50 patients. General findings and caveats noted by the study authors: On average, CD8+ T cells showed more expanded clones than CD4+ T cells after ivuxolimab. The antigen specificity of the clonally expanded peripheral T cells was not determined. Low levels of normalized T-cell clonal expansion were also seen in some patients who did not respond. In the 0.1-3.0 mg/kg groups, partial responders were among the patients with the lowest normalized peripheral clonal expansion, particularly in CD8+ T cells. Clonal expansion of both CD4+ and CD8+ blood T cells was observed from baseline to week 6 at doses 0.1 to 3.0 mg/kg.

Points on this clone: Its binding antigen is unknown. One base away there is no much larger clone; base qualities are not given.

Trimming takes 5 bases off V and 6 bases off J; junction bases not matched to a gene: 7. From cysteine to phenylalanine, the CDR3 is 15 amino acids long. CDR3 DNA only is kept here, 45 bases in frame from base 1. CDR1 and CDR2, looked up from the germline V gene (reference sequence), are PRHDT and FYEKMQ. The trial excluded patients who had a history of autoimmune disease or were on systemic immunosuppression. In every dose cohort, peripheral blood was drawn for TCR sequencing at baseline, cycle 4 day 1, and cycle 7 day 1. Samples were obtained from an open-label, multicenter, first-in-human phase I dose-escalation trial of ivuxolimab. Adults with locally advanced or metastatic melanoma, renal cell carcinoma, hepatocellular carcinoma or head and neck squamous cell carcinoma were enrolled in the trial. CD4+ and CD8+ T cells were sorted separately from peripheral blood before TCR sequencing. To sequence the TCRbeta CDR3 region, genomic DNA was isolated from the sorted cells. The immunoSEQ Assay was used for sequencing of TCRbeta CDR3 regions. Imported from immuneACCESS, the table was reduced by TCRdb to in-frame sequences with V and J called. These copies leave out some clones; in studies compared against another copy, an unresolved V gene accounts for under half, and the cause of the remainder is not known. In all, the sample holds about 20,000 clones, and 83% of those were seen once. 20% to 25% of the sample is held by the ten biggest clonotypes.

Here the sequenced sample was CD4+ or CD8+ T cells sorted from blood, taken in a trial of the OX40 agonist ivuxolimab. The clonotype originates from an adult with an advanced solid tumor such as melanoma, head and neck, liver or kidney cancer. The sequence joins TRBV13 to TRBJ2-1, with 10 bases in between that match TRBD1. The DNA sequence is TGTGCCAGCAGCACACCGGGACAGGGGAGCAATGAGCAGTTCTTC. This is translated as CASSTPGQGSNEQFF. The CDR3, completed at both ends by the reference TRBV13 and TRBJ2-1 genes, gives the full variable domain AAGVIQSPRHLIKEKRETATLKCYPIPRHDTVYWYQQGPGQDPQFLISFYEKMQSDKGSIPDRFSAQQFSDYHSELNMSSLELGDSALYFCASSTPGQGSNEQFFGPGTRLTVL.